The present entry profiles one TCR beta chain with its context. This clone has only one observation. Its antigen target is currently unknown. Base qualities are not recorded, but no much larger clone differs from it by a single base. The data belong to a study of cytomegalovirus exposure and HLA in healthy donors (dated 2017 in TCRdb). Regarding the study in general: An earlier analysis of approximately 550 of the donors reported approximately 300 Gb of sequence data and some 100 million unique TCR beta sequences from about 200 million T cells. An early release that covered about 640 HLA-typed donors contained approximately 300 gigabases of sequencing data and tens of millions of unique TCR sequences. Among the roughly 380 genotyped donors, around 81% belonged to the genetic ancestry cluster associated with self-reported Caucasian donors. The study was designed to test whether signatures of past pathogen exposure could be identified by cataloging public T cell receptors. Using immunosequencing, the study profiled T cell repertoires from some 670 subjects and related those repertoires to cytomegalovirus serostatus. In addition to the first cohort of approximately 670 subjects, a separate validation cohort of about 120 different subjects was used. To predict cytomegalovirus infection status, the study brought together high-throughput TCR immunosequencing, statistical association of individual TCRs with disease status, and machine learning. A later analysis re-examined previously published TCR beta repertoires from roughly 650 donors and added high-resolution HLA genotyping to investigate patterns of TCR occurrence. Rather than drawing on any new phenotypic data, the later analysis identified candidate immune exposures from TCR beta sequences and the way those sequences occurred across donors. To decide whether each TCR beta V gene segment behaved as functional or pseudogenic, an earlier analysis of some 600 of the donors relied on high-throughput TCR beta sequencing. Alongside the repertoire data, information on donor age, sex, ethnicity and CMV serostatus was compiled. Genome-wide SNP genotypes for about 60% of the 666 donors were used in a later genetic analysis, which treated that subset as a discovery cohort. Every discovery cohort repertoire had been produced on one sequencing platform. HLA typing covered class I and class II loci at four-digit resolution. The number of typed donors differed by locus: about 620-640 for A, B, C, DRB1 and DQB1; approximately 540 for DQA1; 600 to 610 for DPA1; and around 470 for DPB1. Because of strong linkage in the cohort, roughly five DR-DQ haplotypes were treated as single units for association and clustering. Across 300 to 500 genotyped donors of the cohort, an average of about 250,000 unique TCR beta nucleotide sequences per donor were sequenced, and 15% to 20% of those sequences were non-productive.

The research as a whole found: Correlated functional status among segregating V segments might reflect linkage disequilibrium, but an unknown experimental factor could not be ruled out. A total of 150 or so TCR beta chains were listed by the study as associated with cytomegalovirus. In vitro tests confirmed that a few of the cytomegalovirus-associated TCR beta chains recognize cytomegalovirus antigens. Presence/absence analyses assumed roughly uniform sequencing depth across donors, an assumption that may not hold. A later analysis associated some 17,000 TCR beta sequences with specific HLA alleles at a false discovery rate of 0.05. A further reported finding was that TCR beta sequences accurately predicted the HLA-A and HLA-B alleles for most subjects in the first cohort. The classifier was reported to diagnose cytomegalovirus status with high specificity and sensitivity in both the original and validation cohorts. It was suggested by the authors that the approach could potentially be generalized to other disease states and immunological phenotypes. In a later analysis, HLA-associated TCR beta chains were found to be more clonally expanded and to have lower generation probabilities than equally common non-associated chains. In a later analysis, TCR association rates were found to vary across HLA loci, with the most associated TCRs seen for DRB1 alleles and the fewest for HLA-C alleles. A later analysis found that most CMV-associated TCR beta chains appeared HLA-restricted, with HLA associations seemingly driven largely by CMV exposure. Some IMGT-functional V segments, including TRBV6-2 and TRBV6-3, could not be distinguished by the 87-base-pair reads and were therefore excluded. Assigning TCR associations to individual alleles was difficult when HLA alleles, especially DR and DQ, strongly co-occurred. Because some donors lacked HLA typing at each locus, the association tests relied only on the typed subset. V-gene and J-gene trimming of TCR beta chains was associated with a missense DCLRE1C variant in a later genetic analysis, and the association was replicated in an independent cohort. In this cohort, only TCR beta chains were sequenced, and detectable features were limited by the absence of alpha or paired-chain data. Broadly in line with IMGT annotations, most TCR beta V segments showed up in productive rearrangements about 87% or about 30% of the time in an earlier analysis of around 550 of the donors. CMV serostatus was the only immune exposure information available for the cohort. The sequencing pipeline was judged likely to have produced a cluster of highly shared sequence variants as a technical artifact. According to a later genetic analysis, donors in an Asian-associated ancestry cluster had fewer N-insertions in productive TCRs than the approximately 670-donor mean. Because counts were too low, more than 15 rarely observed V segments, including chromosome 9 orphons, were excluded from the earlier analysis of a few hundred of the donors. Most TCR sequences were seen in very few donors, while some public TCRs were found in many individuals. A later analysis reported that several top co-occurrence clusters appeared linked to parvovirus B19, influenza, CMV and Epstein-Barr virus.

The cohort was made up of approximately 700 healthy bone marrow donors. Cohort members were all nominally healthy when sampled, although unrecorded immune exposures were likely present. The donor tested CMV seropositive, placing the donor among the 290 or so seropositive members of the cohort. A peripheral blood sample was collected from each donor, and TCR beta sequencing was performed on peripheral blood mononuclear cells. The Qiagen DNeasy Blood Extraction Kit was used to extract genomic DNA from the blood cell samples. Library creation used the immunoSEQ multiplex PCR assay. A mixture of 60 forward primers for TCR Vbeta segments and 13 reverse primers for TCR Jbeta segments was used in the multiplex PCR. The CDR3 region of rearranged TCR beta genes was amplified from genomic DNA by a multiplex PCR assay. On the Illumina HiSeq System, the amplified TCR beta libraries were sequenced as 87-base-pair reads. For the original study's pipeline: A later analysis tallied roughly 80 million unique TCR beta chains across the 640 or so repertoires, and some 10 million of those chains were shared by two or more donors. Raw reads were error-corrected and collapsed into unique sequences by a nearest-neighbor algorithm in which closely related sequences were merged to remove PCR and sequencing errors. Alignment of CDR3 sequences to IMGT reference sequences was used to assign V, D and J gene segments. For a sequence to be retained, at least a six-nucleotide match to both a V gene segment and a J gene segment was required. A rearrangement counted as productive if the CDR3 had no stop codons and remained in frame with V and J, and every other rearrangement counted as non-productive. Following IMGT convention, CDR3 was defined as the stretch from the second conserved V-encoded cysteine up to the conserved J-encoded phenylalanine. The earlier analysis of about 560 of the donors excluded any sequence lacking an unambiguous match to a single V gene segment. In an earlier analysis of some 590 of the donors, a V segment was called functional when productive rearrangements were above 56.7%, and segregating when the standard deviation between donors exceeded 5%. To diagnose cytomegalovirus status from the catalog of TCR beta chain sequences, a statistical classification framework was built. In a later analysis, V and J genes were assigned by comparing TCR nucleotide sequences against IMGT/GENE-DB human TR gene sequences. In a later analysis, CDR3 sequences and most-parsimonious VDJ recombination scenarios were assigned using the TCRdist pipeline. A later analysis defined each TCR beta chain by its CDR3 amino acid sequence plus V-gene family, and excluded reads lacking a unique V-gene family. To address suspected cross-contamination and a sequencing artifact, a later analysis removed over 500 highly shared, low-generation-probability nucleotide sequences. For each public chain, a later analysis derived a clonal expansion index from normalized ranks of inferred template counts within each repertoire. In a later analysis, generation probabilities were computed using a VDJ recombination model fitted to out-of-frame rearrangements, and the results were checked against IGoR. In a later analysis, TCR-TCR, TCR-HLA and TCR-CMV co-occurrence was scored with hypergeometric tests, and a repertoire-size bias correction was applied to TCR pairs. False discovery rates were estimated in a later analysis by permuting HLA or CMV assignments 20 times. A later analysis grouped co-occurring TCRs with DBSCAN, adding TCRdist sequence similarity when clustering within HLA-allele-positive subsets. Co-occurrence clustering excluded repertoires with fewer than 30,000 or more than 120,000 public chains, plus five with anomalous nucleotide sharing. TCRdb mirrors the immuneACCESS table, restricted to in-frame sequences. Some clones are absent from its copies; in checked studies, under half trace to an unresolved V gene, and the reason for the others is unknown. V, J and clone size reflect that table, while D and trimming were determined from the DNA. A total of approximately 170,000 clones appear in this sample, about 63% of them only once. The ten top clones hold about 3% of the sample.

CDR1 and CDR2 (MGHRA, YSYEKL) derive from the germline V gene. Germline trimming: 1 base from V, 3 bases from J; junction bases outside gene matches: 5. The CDR3 holds 15 amino acids from the cysteine to the phenylalanine. This entry keeps only the CDR3 DNA: 45 bases, framed from base 1. This receptor chain uses TRBV4-1 and TRBJ1-2, and 7 junction bases match TRBD1. The clonotype comes from a woman aged 40 to 49 in good health and CMV-seropositive. The sequenced material came from PBMCs. The sequenced DNA: TGCGCCAGCAGCCAAGCCGGAGGGGGCGACTATGGCTACACCTTC. This sequence encodes CASSQAGGGDYGYTF.